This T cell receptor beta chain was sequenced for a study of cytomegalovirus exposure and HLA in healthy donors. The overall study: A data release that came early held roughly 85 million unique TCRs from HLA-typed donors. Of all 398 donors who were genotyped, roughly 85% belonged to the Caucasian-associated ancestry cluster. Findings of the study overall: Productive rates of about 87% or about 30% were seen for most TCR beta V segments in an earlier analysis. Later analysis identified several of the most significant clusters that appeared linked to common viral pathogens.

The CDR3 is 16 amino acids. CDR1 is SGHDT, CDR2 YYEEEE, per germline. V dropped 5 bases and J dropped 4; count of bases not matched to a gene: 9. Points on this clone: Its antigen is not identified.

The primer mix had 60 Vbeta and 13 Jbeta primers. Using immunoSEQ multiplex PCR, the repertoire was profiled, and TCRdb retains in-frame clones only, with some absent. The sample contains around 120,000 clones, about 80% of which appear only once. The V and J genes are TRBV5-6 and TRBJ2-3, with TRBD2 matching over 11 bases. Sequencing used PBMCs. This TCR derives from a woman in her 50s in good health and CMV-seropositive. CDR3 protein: CASRSSGGAGADTQYF. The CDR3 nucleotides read TGTGCCAGCAGGAGTAGCGGGGGGGCCGGCGCAGATACGCAGTATTTT. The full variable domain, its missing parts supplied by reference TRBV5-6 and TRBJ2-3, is DAGVTQSPTHLIKTRGQQVTLRCSPKSGHDTVSWYQQALGQGPQFIFQYYEEEERQRGNFPDRFSGHQFPNYSSELNVNALLLGDSALYLCASRSSGGAGADTQYFGPGTRLTVL.